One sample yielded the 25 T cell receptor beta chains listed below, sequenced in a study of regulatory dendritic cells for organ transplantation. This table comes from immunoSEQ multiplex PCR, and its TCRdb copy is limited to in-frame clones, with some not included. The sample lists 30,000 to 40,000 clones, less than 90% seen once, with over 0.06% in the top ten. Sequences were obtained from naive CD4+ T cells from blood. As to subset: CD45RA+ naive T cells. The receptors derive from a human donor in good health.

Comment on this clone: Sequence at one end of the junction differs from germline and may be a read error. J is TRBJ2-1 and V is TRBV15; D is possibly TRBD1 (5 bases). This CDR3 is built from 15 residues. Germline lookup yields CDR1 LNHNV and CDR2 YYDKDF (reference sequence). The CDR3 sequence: CATSRDSFGPRKGIF. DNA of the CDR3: TGTGCCACCAGCAGAGATAGTTTCGGGCCCCGCAAGGGGATCTTC.

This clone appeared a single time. This CDR3 is CASSVGSFEGDQDTQYF. The CDR3, as DNA: TGTGCCAGCAGCGTAGGTTCATTCGAGGGCGATCAGGATACGCAGTATTTT. The V and J genes are TRBV9 and TRBJ2-3; D is perhaps TRBD2 (5 bases). Germline values: CDR1 SGDLS, CDR2 YYNGEE. V was shortened by 0 bases and J by 6 bases, with 20 bases between the two germline ends. The CDR3 contains 17 residues.

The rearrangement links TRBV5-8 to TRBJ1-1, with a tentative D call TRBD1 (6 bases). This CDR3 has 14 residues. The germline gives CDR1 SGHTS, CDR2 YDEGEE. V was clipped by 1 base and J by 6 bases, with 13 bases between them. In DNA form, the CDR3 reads TGTGCCAGCAGCTTGTATAGGGGGTACCCTGAAGCTTTCTTT. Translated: CASSLYRGYPEAFF.

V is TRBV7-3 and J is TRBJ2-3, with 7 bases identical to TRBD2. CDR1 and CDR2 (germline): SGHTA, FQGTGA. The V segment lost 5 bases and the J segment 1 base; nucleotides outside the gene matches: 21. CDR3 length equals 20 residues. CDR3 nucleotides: TGTGCCAGCAGCCCGGCATACCTATCGGCGATGGCGGGGGGCACAGATACGCAGTATTTT. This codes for CASSPAYLSAMAGGTDTQYF.

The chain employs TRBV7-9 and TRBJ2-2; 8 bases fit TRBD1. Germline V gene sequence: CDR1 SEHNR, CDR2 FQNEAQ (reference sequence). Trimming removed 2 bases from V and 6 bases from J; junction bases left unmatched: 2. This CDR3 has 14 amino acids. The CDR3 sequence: CASSLLTGAGELFF. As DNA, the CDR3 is TGTGCCAGCAGCTTACTGACAGGGGCCGGGGAGCTGTTTTTT.

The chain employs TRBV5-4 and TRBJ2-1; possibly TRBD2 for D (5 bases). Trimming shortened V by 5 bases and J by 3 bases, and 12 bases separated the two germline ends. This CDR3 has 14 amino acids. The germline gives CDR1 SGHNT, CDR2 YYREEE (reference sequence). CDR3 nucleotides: TGTGCCAGCAGTCGGGGTCCTGGCTACAATGAGCAGTTCTTC. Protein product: CASSRGPGYNEQFF.

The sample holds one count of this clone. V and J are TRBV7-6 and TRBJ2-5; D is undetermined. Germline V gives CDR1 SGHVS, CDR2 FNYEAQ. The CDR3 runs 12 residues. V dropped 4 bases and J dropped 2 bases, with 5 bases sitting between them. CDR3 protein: CASSSHQETQYF. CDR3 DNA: TGTGCCAGCAGCTCACATCAAGAGACCCAGTACTTC. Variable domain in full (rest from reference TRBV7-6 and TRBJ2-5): GAGVSQSPRYKVTKRGQDVALRCDPISGHVSLYWYRQALGQGPEFLTYFNYEAQQDKSGLPNDRFSAERPEGSISTLTIQRTEQRDSAMYRCASSSHQETQYFGPGTRLLVL.

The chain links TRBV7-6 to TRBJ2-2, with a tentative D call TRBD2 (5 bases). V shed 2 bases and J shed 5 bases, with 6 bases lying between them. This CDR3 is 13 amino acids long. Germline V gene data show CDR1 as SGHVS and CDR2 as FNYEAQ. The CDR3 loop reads CASSLTGTGELFF. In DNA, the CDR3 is TGTGCCAGCAGCTTAACGGGGACCGGGGAGCTGTTTTTT.

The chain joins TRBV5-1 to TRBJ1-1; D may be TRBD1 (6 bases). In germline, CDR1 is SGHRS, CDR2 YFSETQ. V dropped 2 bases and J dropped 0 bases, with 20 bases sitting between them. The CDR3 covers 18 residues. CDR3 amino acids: CASSFGYFGGQMNTEAFF. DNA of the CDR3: TGCGCCAGCAGCTTTGGGTATTTCGGTGGACAGATGAACACTGAAGCTTTCTTT.

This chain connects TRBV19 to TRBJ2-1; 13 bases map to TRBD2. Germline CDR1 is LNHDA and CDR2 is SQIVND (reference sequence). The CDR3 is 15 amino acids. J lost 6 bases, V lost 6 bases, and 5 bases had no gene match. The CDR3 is CASSDGTSGTNEQFF. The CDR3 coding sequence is TGTGCCAGTAGCGACGGGACTAGCGGGACCAATGAGCAGTTCTTC.

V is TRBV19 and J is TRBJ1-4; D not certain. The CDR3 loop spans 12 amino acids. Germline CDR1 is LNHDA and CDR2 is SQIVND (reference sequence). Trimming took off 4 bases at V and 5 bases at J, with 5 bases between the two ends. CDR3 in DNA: TGTGCCAGTAGTACGAAAAATGAAAAACTGTTTTTT. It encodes CASSTKNEKLFF.

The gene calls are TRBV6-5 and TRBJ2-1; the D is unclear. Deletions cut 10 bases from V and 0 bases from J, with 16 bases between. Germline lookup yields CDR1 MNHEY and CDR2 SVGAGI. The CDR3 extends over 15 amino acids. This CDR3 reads CATRPRLSSYNEQFF. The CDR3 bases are TGTGCCACACGGCCCCGCCTCAGCTCCTACAATGAGCAGTTCTTC.

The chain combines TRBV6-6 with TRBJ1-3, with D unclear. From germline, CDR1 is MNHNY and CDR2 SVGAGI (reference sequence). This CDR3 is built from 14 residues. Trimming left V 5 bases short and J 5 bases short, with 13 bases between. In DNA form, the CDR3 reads TGTGCCAGCAGTCCCCGGGAGATTCGAAACACCATATATTTT. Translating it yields CASSPREIRNTIYF.

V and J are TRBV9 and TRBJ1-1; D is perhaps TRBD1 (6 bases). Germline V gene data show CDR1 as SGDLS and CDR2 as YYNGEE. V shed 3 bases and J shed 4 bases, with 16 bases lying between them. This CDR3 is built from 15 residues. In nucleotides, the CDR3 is TGTGCCAGCAGCGCTGTGGGGGGCAGGGGCACTGAAGCTTTCTTT. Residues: CASSAVGGRGTEAFF.

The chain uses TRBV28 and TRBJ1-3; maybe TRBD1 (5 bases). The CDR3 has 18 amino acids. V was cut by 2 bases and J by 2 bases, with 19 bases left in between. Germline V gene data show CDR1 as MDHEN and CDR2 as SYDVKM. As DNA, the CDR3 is TGTGCCAGCAGTTTAATTCGCGTCGGGGGAGCGGCTGGAAACACCATATATTTT. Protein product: CASSLIRVGGAAGNTIYF. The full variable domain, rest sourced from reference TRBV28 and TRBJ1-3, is DVKVTQSSRYLVKRTGEKVFLECVQDMDHENMFWYRQDPGLGLRLIYFSYDVKMKEKGDIPEGYSVSREKKERFSLILESASTNQTSMYLCASSLIRVGGAAGNTIYFGEGSWLTVV.

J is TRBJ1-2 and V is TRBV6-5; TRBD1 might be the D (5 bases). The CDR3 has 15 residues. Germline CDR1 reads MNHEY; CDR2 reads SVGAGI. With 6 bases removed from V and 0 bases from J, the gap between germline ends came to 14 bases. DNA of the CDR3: TGTGCCAGCAGCCAACGGGGCGGTGCTAACTATGGCTACACCTTC. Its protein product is CASSQRGGANYGYTF.

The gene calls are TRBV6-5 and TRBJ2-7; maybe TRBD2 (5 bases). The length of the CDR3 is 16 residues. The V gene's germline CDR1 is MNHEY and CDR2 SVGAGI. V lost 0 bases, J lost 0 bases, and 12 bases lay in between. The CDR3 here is CASSYSSARSSYEQYF. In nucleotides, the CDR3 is TGTGCCAGCAGTTACTCTAGCGCAAGGAGCTCCTACGAGCAGTACTTC.

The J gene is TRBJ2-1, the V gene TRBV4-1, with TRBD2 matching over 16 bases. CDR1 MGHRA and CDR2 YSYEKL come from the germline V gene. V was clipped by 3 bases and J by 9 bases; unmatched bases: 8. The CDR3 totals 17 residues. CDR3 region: CASSHISGLAGGIEQFF. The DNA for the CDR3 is TGCGCCAGCAGCCATATATCGGGACTAGCGGGGGGGATTGAGCAGTTCTTC.

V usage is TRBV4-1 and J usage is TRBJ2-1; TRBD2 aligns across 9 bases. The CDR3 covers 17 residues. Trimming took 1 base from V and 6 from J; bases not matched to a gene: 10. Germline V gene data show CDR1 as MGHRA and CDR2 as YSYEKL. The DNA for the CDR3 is TGCGCCAGCAGCCAAGTGTGGTGGCGGGGGGGCATCAATGAGCAGTTCTTC. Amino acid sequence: CASSQVWWRGGINEQFF.

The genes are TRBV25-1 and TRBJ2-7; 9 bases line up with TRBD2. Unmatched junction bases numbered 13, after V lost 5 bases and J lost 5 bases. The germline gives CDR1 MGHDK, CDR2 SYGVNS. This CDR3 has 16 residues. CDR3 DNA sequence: TGTGCCAGCAGTCAGAACGGGCATAGCGGGAGCCACGAGCAGTACTTC. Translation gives CASSQNGHSGSHEQYF.

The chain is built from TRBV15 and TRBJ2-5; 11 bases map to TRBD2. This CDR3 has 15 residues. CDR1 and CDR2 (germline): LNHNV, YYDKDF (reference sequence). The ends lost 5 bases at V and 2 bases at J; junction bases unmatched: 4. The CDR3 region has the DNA TGTGCCACCAGCGGGGGGACTAGCGGACAAGAGACCCAGTACTTC. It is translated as CATSGGTSGQETQYF. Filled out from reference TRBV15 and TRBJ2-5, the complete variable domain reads DAMVIQNPRYQVTQFGKPVTLSCSQTLNHNVMYWYQQKSSQAPKLLFHYYDKDFNNEADTPDNFQSRRPNTSFCFLDIRSPGLGDTAMYLCATSGGTSGQETQYFGPGTRLLVL.

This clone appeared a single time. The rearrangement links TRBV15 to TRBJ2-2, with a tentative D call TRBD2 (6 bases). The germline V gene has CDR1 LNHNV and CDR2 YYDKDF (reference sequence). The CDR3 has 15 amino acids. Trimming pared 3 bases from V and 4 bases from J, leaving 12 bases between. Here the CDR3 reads CATSRSGLGTGELFF. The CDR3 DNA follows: TGTGCCACCAGCAGGAGCGGGTTAGGCACCGGGGAGCTGTTTTTT.

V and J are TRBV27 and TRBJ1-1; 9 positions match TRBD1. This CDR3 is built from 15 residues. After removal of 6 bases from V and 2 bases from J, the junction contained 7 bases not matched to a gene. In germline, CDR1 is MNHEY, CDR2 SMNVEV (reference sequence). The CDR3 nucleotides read TGTGCCAGCAGCCGCGACAGGGGGGGAAACACTGAAGCTTTCTTT. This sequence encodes CASSRDRGGNTEAFF.

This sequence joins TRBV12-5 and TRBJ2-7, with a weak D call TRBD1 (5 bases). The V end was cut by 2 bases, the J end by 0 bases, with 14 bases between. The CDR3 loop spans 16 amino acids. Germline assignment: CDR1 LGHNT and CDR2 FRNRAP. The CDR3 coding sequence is TGTGCTAGTGGTTTGTCGACTTGGGGCTCCTCCTACGAGCAGTACTTC. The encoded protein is CASGLSTWGSSYEQYF.

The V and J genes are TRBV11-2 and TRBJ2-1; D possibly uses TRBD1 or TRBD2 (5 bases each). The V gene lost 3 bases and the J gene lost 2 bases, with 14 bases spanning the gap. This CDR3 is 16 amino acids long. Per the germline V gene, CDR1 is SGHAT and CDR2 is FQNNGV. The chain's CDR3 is CASSFGDGRAYNEQFF. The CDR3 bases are TGTGCCAGCAGCTTTGGGGACGGGCGGGCCTACAATGAGCAGTTCTTC.